Listed below are T cell receptor beta chains from one sample, sequenced in a study of identical twins. TCRdb reprocessed the 5' RACE reads via MiXCR and lists one record per CDR3 protein. The sample records around 670,000 distinct CDR3 sequences, roughly 6.2% being singletons. The source material was naive T cells sorted from blood. Every receptor here comes from a man younger than 30 in good health. Both conserved end residues are part of each CDR3. D genes are given only for firm matches. Not every row has a clone size; where given, it reads once, few, many or a size class.

TRBV12-3/TRBV12-4,TRBD2,TRBJ2-7,many,TGTGCCAGCAGTGCGACTAGCGCCTATGAGCAGTACTTC,CASSATSAYEQYF
TRBV5-1,NA,TRBJ1-6,many,TGCGCCAGCAGCTTGCCAGGGAATTCACCCCTCCACTTT,CASSLPGNSPLHF
TRBV6-2/TRBV6-3,NA,TRBJ2-1,many,TGTGCCAGCAGTGTCGGACCGGGCTCCTACAATGAGCAGTTCTTC,CASSVGPGSYNEQFF
TRBV20-1,TRBD1,TRBJ2-5,many,TGCAGTGCTAGCATGGACAGGGGGTCCCAAGAGACCCAGTACTTC,CSASMDRGSQETQYF
TRBV5-6,NA,TRBJ1-2,many,TGTGCCAGCAGCGAGGACAGACTAAATGGCTACACCTTC,CASSEDRLNGYTF
TRBV25-1,NA,TRBJ2-1,NA,TGTGCCAGCAGTGAATCCCGGGGGTTTAGGGATGAGCAGTTCTTC,CASSESRGFRDEQFF
TRBV5-1,NA,TRBJ2-3,many,TGCGCCAGCAGACTGGAGACTAGGCGGGATACGCAGTATTTT,CASRLETRRDTQYF
TRBV28,NA,TRBJ2-6,many,TGTGCCAGCAGTTTATTTTATACAGGAGACAACTCTGGGGCCAACGTCCTGACTTTC,CASSLFYTGDNSGANVLTF
TRBV12-3/TRBV12-4,TRBD2,TRBJ2-1,NA,TGTGCCAGCACGACTAGCGGGAGGGCAGCCAATGAGCAGTTCTTC,CASTTSGRAANEQFF
TRBV30,NA,TRBJ2-3,few,TGTGCCTGGAGTGTGGGCCAGGGTGGTGATACGCAGTATTTT,CAWSVGQGGDTQYF
TRBV20-1,NA,TRBJ2-4,many,TGCAGTGCTAGAGATGCGGGGATAGCCAAAAACATTCAGTACTTC,CSARDAGIAKNIQYF
TRBV29-1,TRBD2,TRBJ2-1,NA,TGCAGCGTACCGCAAACCGGGACTAGCGGGAGGATGGGGCAGTTCTTC,CSVPQTGTSGRMGQFF
TRBV15,TRBD2,TRBJ2-3,NA,TGTGCCACCAGCAGGGCTGTAGCGGGAGGGATAGATACGCAGTATTTT,CATSRAVAGGIDTQYF
TRBV29-1,NA,TRBJ2-2,many,TGCAGCGTCTCCGGTACCGGGGAGCTGTTTTTT,CSVSGTGELFF
TRBV10-3,NA,TRBJ2-5,many,TGTGCCATCAGTGAGTCGTCGGAGACCCAGTACTTC,CAISESSETQYF
TRBV4-3,TRBD1,TRBJ2-7,many,TGCGCCAGCAGCCAACAGGGGACAGGGGGCGACGAGCAGTACTTC,CASSQQGTGGDEQYF
TRBV7-9,TRBD1,TRBJ2-7,NA,TGTGCCAGCAGCTTAACGGCCAGGGGGCATTTTGTCTACGAGCAGTACTTC,CASSLTARGHFVYEQYF
TRBV21-1,NA,TRBJ2-7,few,TGTGCCAGCGGCTGGAGGGCCCCCTCCTACGAGCAGTACTTC,CASGWRAPSYEQYF
TRBV29-1,NA,TRBJ2-1,NA,TGCAGCATTAATGAGAGCAATGAGCAGTTCTTC,CSINESNEQFF
TRBV24-1,NA,TRBJ2-2,many,TGTGCCACCAGTGATTTAGAGGGGCCAAGCACCGGGGAGCTGTTTTTT,CATSDLEGPSTGELFF
TRBV28,NA,TRBJ2-3,many,TGTGCCAGCCTCAATCTAGATTCGCAGTATTTT,CASLNLDSQYF
TRBV5-6,NA,TRBJ2-7,many,TGTGCCAGCAGCTTGTCAGTTGGCGAGCAGTACTTC,CASSLSVGEQYF
TRBV29-1,NA,TRBJ1-1,many,TGCAGCACACAGGGACACACTGAAGCTTTCTTT,CSTQGHTEAFF
TRBV19,TRBD1,TRBJ2-5,NA,TGTGCCAGTAGTATCGACAGGGCGGAGACCCAGTACTTC,CASSIDRAETQYF
TRBV28,TRBD2,TRBJ2-3,many,TGTGCCAGCACAACTAGCGGTAGCACAGATACGCAGTATTTT,CASTTSGSTDTQYF
TRBV11-2,TRBD2,TRBJ2-1,few,TGTGCCAGCAGCTTAACTCGCGGGAGGGCGGGTCGGTACAATGAGCAGTTCTTC,CASSLTRGRAGRYNEQFF
TRBV5-5,TRBD1,TRBJ2-2,many,TGTGCCAGCAACGAGGGGACAGTGGACACCGGGGAGCTGTTTTTT,CASNEGTVDTGELFF
TRBV12-3/TRBV12-4,TRBD1,TRBJ2-3,few,TGTGCCAGCAGTTCCGGGACAGGGGTTAGCACAGATACGCAGTATTTT,CASSSGTGVSTDTQYF
TRBV20-1,NA,TRBJ2-7,many,TGCAGTGCCCGGCGGGACACAACCTACGAGCAGTACTTC,CSARRDTTYEQYF
TRBV7-8,TRBD2,TRBJ2-1,many,TGTGCCAGCAGCTTAGAAGCGGGAGGGTTATACAATGAGCAGTTCTTC,CASSLEAGGLYNEQFF
TRBV10-3,TRBD1,TRBJ2-7,few,TGTGCCAGCACCGGGACAGGGTCCTACGAGCAGTGCTTC,CASTGTGSYEQCF
TRBV4-3,TRBD2,TRBJ2-6,many,TGCGCCAGCAGCCAAGATATTGGCAGCGGGAGGACTGGGGCCAACGTCCTGACTTTC,CASSQDIGSGRTGANVLTF
TRBV5-1,TRBD2,TRBJ2-3,many,TGCGCCAGCAGCAATAGCGGGACCCGCACAGATACGCAGTATTTT,CASSNSGTRTDTQYF
TRBV5-1,TRBD2,TRBJ2-1,many,TGCGCCAGCAGCCCGAATCTAGCGGGAGCTTCCTACAATGAGCAGTTCTTC,CASSPNLAGASYNEQFF
TRBV5-6,NA,TRBJ1-5,few,TGTGCCAGCAGCTTGAGGGCAGTCAGTCAGCCCCAGCATTTT,CASSLRAVSQPQHF
TRBV12-3/TRBV12-4,TRBD2,TRBJ2-1,many,TGTGCCAGCAGTTTTTCAGCGGGAGGAGGCAATGAGCAGTTCTTC,CASSFSAGGGNEQFF
TRBV11-2,NA,TRBJ1-5,many,TGTGCCAGCAGCTTACAACACGCGGGGCAGCCCCAGCATTTT,CASSLQHAGQPQHF
TRBV24-1,NA,TRBJ2-1,many,TGTGCCACCAGCCTTCCGGGGGCCTACAATGAGCAGTTCTTC,CATSLPGAYNEQFF
TRBV5-6,TRBD1,TRBJ2-1,many,TGTGCCAGCAGCCCAGTGGGACAGGGAGGGTACAATGAGCAGTTCTTC,CASSPVGQGGYNEQFF
TRBV12-3/TRBV12-4,TRBD1,TRBJ2-1,few,TGTGCCAGCGGGGGGACAGGGAGGTTTGCGTTCTTC,CASGGTGRFAFF
TRBV27,NA,TRBJ2-3,many,TGTGCCAGCAGTAGGGTCTTAGCGGATCCCACAGATACGCAGTATTTT,CASSRVLADPTDTQYF
TRBV9,TRBD1,TRBJ2-5,few,TGTGCCAGCAGCGTCGCAGGGGGCGCGGTAGAGACCCAGTACTTC,CASSVAGGAVETQYF
TRBV20-1,NA,TRBJ2-1,many,TGCAGTGCTAAGGCGGAGTCCTACAATGAGCAGTTCTTC,CSAKAESYNEQFF
TRBV20-1,TRBD2,TRBJ2-2,many,TGCAGTGCAAGACTAGCGGGGGTCGGGGAGCTGTTTTTT,CSARLAGVGELFF
TRBV21-1,NA,TRBJ2-7,many,TGTGCCAGCAGGCACGACTCCAACGAGCAGTACTTC,CASRHDSNEQYF
TRBV12-3/TRBV12-4,NA,TRBJ1-4,many,TGTGCCAGCAGTAGGCAGGGAAATGAAAAACTGTTTTTT,CASSRQGNEKLFF